Reported below is one T cell receptor (beta chain). V gave up 10 bases and J gave up 3 bases, with 15 bases separating them. The germline gives CDR1 SGHAT, CDR2 FQNNGV. This CDR3 comprises 13 residues. This sample was taken from a study of T cell responses to AZD1222 COVID-19 vaccine. Using immunoSEQ multiplex PCR, the repertoire was profiled, and TCRdb retains in-frame clones only, with some absent. The sample records some 90,000 clones, over 75% being singletons. The receptor was isolated from an adult in good health. The source was peripheral blood, collected on day 0 of AZD1222 vaccination. The chain combines TRBV11-2 with TRBJ1-1; D not resolved. CDR3 sequence (DNA): TGTGCCACGGCGTCTCGGGAGGACACTGAAGCTTTCTTT. Amino acids: CATASREDTEAFF.